This is a list of T cell receptor beta chains from one sample in a study of shared clonotypes between healthy human individuals. TCRdb's copy holds only in-frame clones and misses some; the assay was immunoSEQ multiplex PCR. The sample holds hundreds of thousands of clones; approximately 96% are singletons and the top ten take about 0.11%. The sequenced sample was naive CD8+ T cells sorted from blood. The receptors were sampled from a woman aged 25 to 39 in good health. Each CDR3 is given with its conserved first and last residue. Fields, in order: D gene, J gene, V gene, clone size, CDR3 DNA, CDR3 protein. A D gene is named only where the DNA matches it firmly. A row's size may be missing; if present it is once, few, many or a size class.

NA	TRBJ1-4	TRBV4-2	NA	TGTGCCAGCAGCCAAGATTCGTACACGCCGGGTGAAAAACTGTTTTTT	CASSQDSYTPGEKLFF
TRBD1	TRBJ1-5	TRBV7-9	few	TGTGCCAGCAGCCAGGGACAGGGGGAGCAGCCCCAGCATTTT	CASSQGQGEQPQHF
NA	TRBJ2-1	TRBV2	NA	TGTGCCAGCAGTGAAGGGACAGGGAGGGGAGAGGGCGAGCAGTTCTTC	CASSEGTGRGEGEQFF
TRBD1	TRBJ2-7	TRBV19	NA	TGTGCCAGCAGCGACAGGGGGAACTCCTACGAGCAGTACTTC	CASSDRGNSYEQYF
NA	TRBJ2-2	TRBV11-2	NA	TGTGCCAGCAGCTTTGCAAACCGTGCGAACACCGGGGAGCTGTTTTTT	CASSFANRANTGELFF
NA	TRBJ2-7	TRBV4-1	NA	TGCGCCAGCAGCCAAAGATGGATGGAAAAGAGCTACGAGCAGTACTTC	CASSQRWMEKSYEQYF
NA	TRBJ1-1	TRBV29-1	NA	TGCAGCGTTGTCGCTCGGGTCGGGGGCACTGAAGCTTTCTTT	CSVVARVGGTEAFF
NA	TRBJ2-7	TRBV6-5	NA	TGTGCCAGCAGTTACTCTGGCAACGGCGAGCAGTACTTC	CASSYSGNGEQYF
TRBD2	TRBJ2-3	TRBV11-2	NA	TGTGCCAGCAGCTTAACTAGCGGGAGCACAGATACGCAGTATTTT	CASSLTSGSTDTQYF
TRBD2	TRBJ2-1	TRBV5-6	NA	TGTGCCAGCAGCCCCTCCATAGCGGGAGCTTACAATGAGCAGTTCTTC	CASSPSIAGAYNEQFF
TRBD2	TRBJ2-1	TRBV11-2	NA	TGTGCCAGCAGCTTTAGCGGGAGCTCCTACAATGAGCAGTTCTTC	CASSFSGSSYNEQFF
NA	TRBJ1-1	TRBV6-5	NA	TGTGCCAGCAAGGTGAGGGGCACTGAAGCTTTCTTT	CASKVRGTEAFF
TRBD2	TRBJ2-7	TRBV6-1	NA	TGTGCCAGCAGGGTGGCGGGAGGGATCTACGAGCAGTACTTC	CASRVAGGIYEQYF
NA	TRBJ2-2	TRBV7-8	NA	TGTGCCAGCAGCCTCCGGATTACGGGAGCCGGGGAGCTGTTTTTT	CASSLRITGAGELFF
TRBD2	TRBJ2-1	TRBV10-2	NA	TGCGCCAGCAGTGAGCCTACACTAGCGGGAGGGACAGGAATTTTCAATGAGCAGTTCTTC	CASSEPTLAGGTGIFNEQFF
NA	TRBJ2-7	TRBV27	NA	TGTGCCAGCAGTTTATCCCAGGAGAGCTACGAGCAGTACTTC	CASSLSQESYEQYF
NA	TRBJ2-2	TRBV4-1	NA	TGCGCCAGCAGCCAAGATGTAGGTTCCGGACTTAACACCGGGGAGCTGTTTTTT	CASSQDVGSGLNTGELFF
NA	TRBJ1-1	TRBV7-9	NA	TGTGCCAGCAGCTTAATGGGGGGAGGCACTGAAGCTTTCTTT	CASSLMGGGTEAFF
NA	TRBJ2-7	TRBV19	NA	TGTGCCAGTAGTATAGACGGGACCGGCGAGCAGTACTTC	CASSIDGTGEQYF
NA	TRBJ2-3	TRBV5-8	NA	TGTGCCAGCAAGGACGGCCGCACAGATACGCAGTATTTT	CASKDGRTDTQYF
TRBD1	TRBJ1-1	TRBV27	NA	TGTGCCAGCAGTTCGTGGACAGGGGCCCTGAACACTGAAGCTTTCTTT	CASSSWTGALNTEAFF
TRBD2	TRBJ2-7	TRBV28	NA	TGTGCCAGCAGGCGTACTAGCGGGAGAACCTACGAGCAGTACTTC	CASRRTSGRTYEQYF
TRBD2	TRBJ2-1	TRBV19	NA	TGTGCCAGTAGTATAAGGCTAGCGGAGTACAATGAGCAGTTCTTC	CASSIRLAEYNEQFF
TRBD1	TRBJ1-3	TRBV30	once	TGTGCCTGGAGTTCTACCGGGACAGGGGGTGACACCATATATTTT	CAWSSTGTGGDTIYF
NA	TRBJ2-7	TRBV21-1	NA	TGTGCCAGCAGCGCCCAAGCCCAGGGCTGCGAGCAGTACTTC	CASSAQAQGCEQYF
NA	TRBJ2-7	TRBV5-6	NA	TGTGCCAGCAGTCGCAGTCAGGGTGTCTGGTACGAGCAGTACTTC	CASSRSQGVWYEQYF
TRBD1	TRBJ1-1	TRBV4-1	NA	TGCGCCAGCAGCCAGGAGGGGGCGCGGGCTTTCTTT	CASSQEGARAFF
TRBD1	TRBJ2-6	TRBV27	once	TGTGCCAGCAGTTTAACAGGGGGCGCTGGGGCCAACGTCCTGACTTTC	CASSLTGGAGANVLTF
TRBD1	TRBJ2-7	TRBV7-9	once	TGTGCCAGCAGCACCGGGACAGCTATTTACGAGCAGTACTTC	CASSTGTAIYEQYF
NA	TRBJ1-4	TRBV28	NA	TGTGCCAGCAGTCCCAAGTGGGATCGTGAAAAACTGTTTTTT	CASSPKWDREKLFF
TRBD1	TRBJ1-1	TRBV5-4	NA	TGTGCCAGCAGCTTGGCGGACAACAGGGGAGAAGCTTTCTTT	CASSLADNRGEAFF
TRBD2	TRBJ2-3	TRBV7-9	NA	TGTGCCAGCAGCTCTACCGGAGCGGGAGTTGACCCAGATACGCAGTATTTT	CASSSTGAGVDPDTQYF
NA	TRBJ1-4	TRBV5-6	NA	TGTGCCAGCAGCCAGCCGACTAATGAAAAACTGTTTTTT	CASSQPTNEKLFF
NA	TRBJ2-7	TRBV30	NA	TGTGCCTGGAGTGTGGCCCAATGGGACGAGCAGTACTTC	CAWSVAQWDEQYF
NA	TRBJ2-1	TRBV7-9	once	TGTGCCAGCAGCCCCTCCCTGGACAATGAGCAGTTCTTC	CASSPSLDNEQFF
TRBD1	TRBJ2-1	TRBV13	NA	TGTGCCAGCAGCTCCCCACCAGTGGACAGGCTCTCCTACAATGAGCAGTTCTTC	CASSSPPVDRLSYNEQFF
NA	TRBJ1-4	TRBV9	NA	TGTGCCAGCAGCGTAGGAGGGTCTAATGAAAAACTGTTTTTT	CASSVGGSNEKLFF
NA	TRBJ1-4	TRBV6-1	NA	TGTGCCAGCAGTGACCCAGACCCCGCATCTTTACTGTTTTTT	CASSDPDPASLLFF
NA	TRBJ1-2	TRBV5-1	NA	TGCGCCAGCAGCTTTAACACCTACTATGGCTACACCTTC	CASSFNTYYGYTF
NA	TRBJ2-7	TRBV6-5	NA	TGTGCCAGCAGTTACTTCGGAGCCTACGAGCAGTACTTC	CASSYFGAYEQYF
NA	TRBJ2-5	TRBV7-2	NA	TGTGCCAGCAGCCCGTACCCAGACTACTCTCGGGGAGAAGAGACCCAGTACTTC	CASSPYPDYSRGEETQYF
NA	TRBJ2-7	TRBV7-6	NA	TGTGCCAGCAAACTAGACCCTTCCAGTATCTACGAGCAGTACTTC	CASKLDPSSIYEQYF
TRBD1	TRBJ2-7	TRBV9	NA	TGTGCCAGCAGCGTAGGGGACAGGGGGCTCGAGCAGTACTTC	CASSVGDRGLEQYF
TRBD2	TRBJ2-3	TRBV27	NA	TGTGCCAGTGGACTAGCGGGCACAGATACGCAGTATTTT	CASGLAGTDTQYF
TRBD1	TRBJ2-2	TRBV29-1	NA	TGCAGCGTTGAAGCTATAGACAGGGGAAACACCGGGGAGCTGTTTTTT	CSVEAIDRGNTGELFF
TRBD2	TRBJ2-1	TRBV11-1	NA	TGTGCCAGCAGCAGCTTAATAGGTAGCGGGAGTAGCGATGAGCAGTTCTTC	CASSSLIGSGSSDEQFF
NA	TRBJ2-3	TRBV7-9	NA	TGTGCCAGCAGCTCCAGCCTTAGCACAGATACGCAGTATTTT	CASSSSLSTDTQYF
NA	TRBJ2-3	TRBV11-2	NA	TGTGCCAGCAGCCCAGGGTGGAGCACAGATACGCAGTATTTT	CASSPGWSTDTQYF
NA	TRBJ1-4	TRBV7-8	NA	TGTGCCAGCAGCTTACGGGGGAAGCGGGAAAAACTGTTTTTT	CASSLRGKREKLFF
NA	TRBJ1-5	TRBV2	NA	TGTGCCAGCAGGGAAGGTTTTTCACATCAGCCCCAGCATTTT	CASREGFSHQPQHF
NA	TRBJ2-1	TRBV11-2	NA	TGTGCCAGCAGCTCAAGGACTACCCTAAAGGATGAGCAGTTCTTC	CASSSRTTLKDEQFF
NA	TRBJ1-1	TRBV7-2	NA	TGTGCCAGCAGCTCCGAGTCTAGGTGGGTTGAAGCTTTCTTT	CASSSESRWVEAFF
NA	TRBJ1-1	TRBV5-1	NA	TGCGCCAGCAGCCCTCGGGACACGCTGCCTTACACTGAAGCTTTCTTT	CASSPRDTLPYTEAFF